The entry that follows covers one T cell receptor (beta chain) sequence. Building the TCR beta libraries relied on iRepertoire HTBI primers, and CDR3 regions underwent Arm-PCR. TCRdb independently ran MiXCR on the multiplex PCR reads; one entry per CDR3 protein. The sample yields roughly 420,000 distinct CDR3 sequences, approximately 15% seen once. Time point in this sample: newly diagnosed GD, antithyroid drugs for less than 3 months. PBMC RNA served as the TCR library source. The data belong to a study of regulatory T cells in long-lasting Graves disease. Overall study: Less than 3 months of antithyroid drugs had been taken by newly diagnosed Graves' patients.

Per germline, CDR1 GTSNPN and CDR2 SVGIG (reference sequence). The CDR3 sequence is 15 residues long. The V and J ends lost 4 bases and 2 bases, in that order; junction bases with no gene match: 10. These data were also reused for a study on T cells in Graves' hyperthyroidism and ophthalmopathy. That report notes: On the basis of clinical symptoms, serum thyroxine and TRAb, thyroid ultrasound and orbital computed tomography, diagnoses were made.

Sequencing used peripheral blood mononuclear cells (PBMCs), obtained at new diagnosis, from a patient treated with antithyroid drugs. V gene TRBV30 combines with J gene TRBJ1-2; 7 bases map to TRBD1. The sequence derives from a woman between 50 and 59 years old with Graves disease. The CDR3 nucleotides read TGTGCCTGGACCTCACCGACAGGGTTCAACTATGGCTACACCTTC. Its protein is CAWTSPTGFNYGYTF.